This T cell receptor (beta chain) was identified during a study of shared clonotypes between healthy human individuals. Terminally differentiated effector memory CD45RA+ cells were excluded by CCR7 positive selection of CD45RO-negative cells. From germline, CDR1 is SGHAT and CDR2 FQNNGV. The CDR3 is made up of 14 amino acids. V lost 4 bases and J lost 2; bases outside the gene matches: 1. Sequencing was performed with immunoSEQ multiplex PCR; in TCRdb, only in-frame clones are kept and a portion is missing. The table includes roughly 2.1 million clones, 85% to 95% detected once. The specimen sequenced was naive CD8+ T cells from PBMCs. V usage is TRBV11-2 and J usage is TRBJ1-4, with 7 nucleotides matching TRBD1. The origin of this receptor is a man younger than 30 in good health. Some clones in this sample may be carry-over from other donors' samples. Written as DNA, the CDR3 is TGTGCCAGCAGCTCGACAGGGACTAATGAAAAACTGTTTTTT. Its protein is CASSSTGTNEKLFF.